This T cell receptor beta chain is from a study of blood T cells in healthy people across ages. Findings of the study overall: Conclusively comparing naive with antigen-experienced cells was impossible with unsorted PBMCs.

As concerns this clonotype: The antigen is not known.

Primed by a sample-barcoded 5' primer and a J-beta primer mix, a second PCR proceeded for 7 to 11 cycles. Every molecule of cDNA carried a tag from a template-switch adaptor with 12 random nucleotides. TCRdb processed the 5' RACE reads anew with MiXCR; each CDR3 protein has one entry. The table has a few hundred thousand distinct CDR3 sequences, roughly half seen once. Trimming took 6 bases from V and 6 from J; bases not matched to a gene: 6. Germline CDR1 reads MNHEY; CDR2 reads SVGAGI. CDR3 length: 13 residues. This TCR was recovered from a man aged 55 to 70 in good health. Sequencing was carried out using blood. The rearrangement joins TRBV6-5 to TRBJ2-7; the match to TRBD1 covers 9 bases. CDR3 in DNA: TGTGCCAGCAGACTCGGGACAGGGCGCGAGCAGTACTTC. Protein product: CASRLGTGREQYF.